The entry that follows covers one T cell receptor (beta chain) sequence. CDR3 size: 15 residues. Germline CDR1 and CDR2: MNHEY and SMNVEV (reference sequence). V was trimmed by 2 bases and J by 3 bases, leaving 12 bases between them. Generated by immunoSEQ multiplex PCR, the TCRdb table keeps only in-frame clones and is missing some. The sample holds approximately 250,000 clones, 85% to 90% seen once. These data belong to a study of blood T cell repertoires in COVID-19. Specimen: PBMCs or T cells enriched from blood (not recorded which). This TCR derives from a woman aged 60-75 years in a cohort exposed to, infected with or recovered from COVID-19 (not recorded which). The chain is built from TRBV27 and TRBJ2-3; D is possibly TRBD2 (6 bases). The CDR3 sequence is CASSLGGVITDTQYF. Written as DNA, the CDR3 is TGTGCCAGCAGTTTAGGCGGGGTAATTACAGATACGCAGTATTTT.